This entry concerns a single TCR beta chain. This entry is derived from a study of shared clonotypes between healthy human individuals. Repertoires were generated with immunoSEQ multiplex PCR, while TCRdb's copy carries only in-frame clones and drops some. The repertoire holds nearly 600,000 clones, with 95% to 96% as singletons. The CDR3 consists of 14 residues. CDR1 MNHEY and CDR2 SMNVEV come from the germline V gene (reference sequence). V shed 6 bases and J 5 bases; nucleotides not matched to a gene: 9. Positive CCR7 selection of CD45RO-negative cells yielded the naive CD8 cells, and terminally differentiated effector memory CD45RA+ cells were excluded.

The rearrangement joins TRBV27 to TRBJ1-2; 7 bases match TRBD1. This clonotype was obtained from a woman in her 30s in good health. Sequenced input: naive CD8+ T cells sorted from blood. The DNA of the CDR3 is TGTGCCAGCAGACCAGGGGGTGCAACTTATGGCTACACCTTC. Its translation: CASRPGGATYGYTF.